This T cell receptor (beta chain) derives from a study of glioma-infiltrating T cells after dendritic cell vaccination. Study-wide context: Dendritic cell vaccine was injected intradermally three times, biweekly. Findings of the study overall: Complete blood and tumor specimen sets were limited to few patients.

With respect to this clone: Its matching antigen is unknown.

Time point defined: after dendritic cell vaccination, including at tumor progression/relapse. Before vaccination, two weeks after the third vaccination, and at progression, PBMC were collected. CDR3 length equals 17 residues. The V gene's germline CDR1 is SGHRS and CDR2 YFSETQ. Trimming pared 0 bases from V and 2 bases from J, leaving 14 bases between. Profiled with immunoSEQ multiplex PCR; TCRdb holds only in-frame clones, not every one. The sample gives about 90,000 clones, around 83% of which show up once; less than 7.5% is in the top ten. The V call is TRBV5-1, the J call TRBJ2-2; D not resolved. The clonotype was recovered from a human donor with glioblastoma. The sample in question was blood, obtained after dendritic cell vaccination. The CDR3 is CASSLVSIGANTGELFF. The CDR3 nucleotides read TGCGCCAGCAGCTTGGTGTCAATAGGAGCCAACACCGGGGAGCTGTTTTTT. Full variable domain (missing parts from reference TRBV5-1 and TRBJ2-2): KAGVTQTPRYLIKTRGQQVTLSCSPISGHRSVSWYQQTPGQGLQFLFEYFSETQRNKGNFPGRFSGRQFSNSRSEMNVSTLELGDSALYLCASSLVSIGANTGELFFGEGSRLTVL.